Listed below are T cell receptor beta chains from one sample, sequenced in a study of cytomegalovirus exposure and HLA in healthy donors. Repertoires were generated with immunoSEQ multiplex PCR, while TCRdb's copy carries only in-frame clones and drops some. The repertoire has about 190,000 clones, approximately 85% of them found once; the top ten carry around 2%. Sequencing used PBMCs. The receptors originated from a man aged 18 to 29 in good health and CMV-seronegative. Both conserved end residues are part of each CDR3. The order of the fields is D gene, V gene, J gene, clone size, CDR3 DNA, CDR3 protein. D genes are given only for firm matches. The listing skips clone size in some rows; elsewhere it reads once, few, many or a size class.

>NA|TRBV4-3|TRBJ2-3|NA
TGCGCCAGCAGCCAAGATTTCGGGAGCTCAGATACGCAGTATTTT
CASSQDFGSSDTQYF
>NA|TRBV18|TRBJ1-3|NA
TGTGCCAGCTCACTTGGACAGAGCTCTGGAAACACCATATATTTT
CASSLGQSSGNTIYF
>TRBD2|TRBV4-3|TRBJ2-2|NA
TGCGCCAGCAGCCCACCATTGCGACTAGCGGGAGTCACCGGGGAGCTGTTTTTT
CASSPPLRLAGVTGELFF
>NA|TRBV5-1|TRBJ2-1|NA
TGCGCCAGCAGCTACAGGGTCGATGAGCAGTTCTTC
CASSYRVDEQFF
>TRBD2|TRBV19|TRBJ2-2|NA
TGTGCAAGTACGGGACTAGCGCAGAACACCGGGGAGCTGTTTTTT
CASTGLAQNTGELFF
>NA|TRBV9|TRBJ2-2|NA
TGTGCCAGCAGCGTAGAACACAGCCTCACCGGGGAGCTGTTTTTT
CASSVEHSLTGELFF
>TRBD2|TRBV4-1|TRBJ2-7|once
TGCGCCAGCAGCCAAGATATAGGGGCACTAGCGGGGGGGCTCGAGCAGTACTTC
CASSQDIGALAGGLEQYF
>NA|TRBV4-3|TRBJ1-2|few
TGCGCCAGCAGCCTAAGCGGACTCTATGGCTACACCTTC
CASSLSGLYGYTF
>TRBD1|TRBV4-3|TRBJ2-7|NA
TGCGCCAGCAGCCAATCGACAGGGCCCTACGAGCAGTACTTC
CASSQSTGPYEQYF
>TRBD1|TRBV7-9|TRBJ1-3|NA
TGTGCCAGCAGCAGTAAAACAGGGGGCCTTGGAAACACCATATATTTT
CASSSKTGGLGNTIYF
>NA|TRBV6-5|TRBJ2-5|few
TGTGCCAGCAGTTACGGGACTTCCCTGGAGACCCAGTACTTC
CASSYGTSLETQYF
>TRBD2|TRBV28|TRBJ2-1|NA
TGTGCCAGCAGTTTATACACTAGCGGGAGGTTGGAGCAGTTCTTC
CASSLYTSGRLEQFF
>TRBD1|TRBV11-2|TRBJ2-7|once
TGTGCCAGCAGCTTATTCCGACAGGGCCTATACGAGCAGTACTTC
CASSLFRQGLYEQYF
>NA|TRBV5-8|TRBJ2-3|NA
TGTGCCAGCAGCTTGGGCGGGGCCTTCACAGATACGCAGTATTTT
CASSLGGAFTDTQYF
>NA|TRBV2|TRBJ2-5|NA
TGTGCCAGCAGTGAATACCCCGCCGGGCCCCGAACCCCGGGACTCCTCTCGGGAGAGACCCAGTACTTC
CASSEYPAGPRTPGLLSGETQYF
>TRBD1|TRBV7-7|TRBJ2-7|NA
TGTGCTAGCAGCGGGGACAGGGGTCGGGAGCAGTACTTC
CASSGDRGREQYF
>TRBD2|TRBV10-3|TRBJ2-1|NA
TGTGCCATCAGTGAAGGACTAGCGGGAACTAACATATACAATGAGCAGTTCTTC
CAISEGLAGTNIYNEQFF
>NA|TRBV5-4|TRBJ2-4|once
TGTGCCAGCAGTTGGGACTCTTGGCCCAAAAACATTCAGTACTTC
CASSWDSWPKNIQYF
>TRBD2|TRBV28|TRBJ2-7|once
TGTGCCAGCATATCGGGACTAGCGGATTCCTACGAGCAGTACTTC
CASISGLADSYEQYF
>TRBD1|TRBV7-9|TRBJ2-5|few
TGTGCCAGCAGCCAGTCCGGGACAGGGGGAGAGACCCAGTACTTC
CASSQSGTGGETQYF
>TRBD1|TRBV5-6|TRBJ1-6|few
TGTGCCAGCAGCCGGACAGGGTTTCATAATTCACCCCTCCACTTT
CASSRTGFHNSPLHF
>NA|TRBV7-9|TRBJ2-7|NA
TGTGCCAGCAGCTCCGCCCAGGGCTACGAGCAGTACTTC
CASSSAQGYEQYF
>NA|TRBV6-4|TRBJ1-6|once
TGTGCCAGCAGTGATACAGGGAGCTCCTATAATTCACCCCTCCACTTT
CASSDTGSSYNSPLHF